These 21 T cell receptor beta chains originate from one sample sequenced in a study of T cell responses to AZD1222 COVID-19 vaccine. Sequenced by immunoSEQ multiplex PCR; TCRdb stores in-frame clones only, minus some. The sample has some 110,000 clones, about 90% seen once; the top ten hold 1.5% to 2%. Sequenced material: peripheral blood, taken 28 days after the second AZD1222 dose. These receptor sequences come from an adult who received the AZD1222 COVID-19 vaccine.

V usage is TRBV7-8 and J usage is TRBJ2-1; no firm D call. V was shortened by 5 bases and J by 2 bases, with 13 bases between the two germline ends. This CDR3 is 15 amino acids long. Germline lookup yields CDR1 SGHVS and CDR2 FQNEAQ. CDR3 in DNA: TGTGCCAGCAGCCGTGGTCATACCCCCTACAATGAGCAGTTCTTC. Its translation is CASSRGHTPYNEQFF.

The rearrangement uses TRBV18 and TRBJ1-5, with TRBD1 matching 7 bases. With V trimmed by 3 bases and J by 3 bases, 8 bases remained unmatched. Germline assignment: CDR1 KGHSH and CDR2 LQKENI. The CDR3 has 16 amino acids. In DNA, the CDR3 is TGTGCCAGCTCACCCCAAGGGACAGAATCCAATCAGCCCCAGCATTTT. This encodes CASSPQGTESNQPQHF. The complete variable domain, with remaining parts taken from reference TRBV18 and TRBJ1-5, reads NAGVMQNPRHLVRRRGQEARLRCSPMKGHSHVYWYRQLPEEGLKFMVYLQKENIIDESGMPKERFSAEFPKEGPSILRIQQVVRGDSAAYFCASSPQGTESNQPQHFGDGTRLSIL.

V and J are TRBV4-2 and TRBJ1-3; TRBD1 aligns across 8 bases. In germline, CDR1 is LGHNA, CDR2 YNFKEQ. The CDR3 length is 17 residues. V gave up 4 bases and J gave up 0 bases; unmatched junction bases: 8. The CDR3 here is CASSPSGQDFSGNTIYF. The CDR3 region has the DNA TGTGCCAGCAGCCCCTCGGGACAGGACTTCTCTGGAAACACCATATATTTT.

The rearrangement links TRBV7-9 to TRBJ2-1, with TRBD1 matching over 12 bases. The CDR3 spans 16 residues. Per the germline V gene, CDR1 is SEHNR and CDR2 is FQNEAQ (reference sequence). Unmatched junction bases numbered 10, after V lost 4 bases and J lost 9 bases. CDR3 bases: TGTGCCAGCAGCTCCAGACCGGGACAGGGGGCAAGTGAGCAGTTCTTC. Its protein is CASSSRPGQGASEQFF.

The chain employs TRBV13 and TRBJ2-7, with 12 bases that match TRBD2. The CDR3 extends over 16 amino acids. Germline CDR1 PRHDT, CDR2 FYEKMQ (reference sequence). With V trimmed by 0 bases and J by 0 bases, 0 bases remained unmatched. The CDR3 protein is CASSLGTSGSSYEQYF. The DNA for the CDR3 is TGTGCCAGCAGCTTAGGGACTAGCGGGAGCTCCTACGAGCAGTACTTC.

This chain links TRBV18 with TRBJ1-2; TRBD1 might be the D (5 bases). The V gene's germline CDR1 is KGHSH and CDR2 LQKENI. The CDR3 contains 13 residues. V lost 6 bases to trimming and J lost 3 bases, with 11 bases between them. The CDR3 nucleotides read TGTGCCAGCTCGGGAGACAGAGACTATGGCTACACCTTC. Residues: CASSGDRDYGYTF.

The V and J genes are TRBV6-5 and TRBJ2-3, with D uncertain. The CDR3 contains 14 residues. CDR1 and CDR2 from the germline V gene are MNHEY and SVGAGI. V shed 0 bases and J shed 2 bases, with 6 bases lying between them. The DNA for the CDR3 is TGTGCCAGCAGTTACTCCAGCCTCACAGATACGCAGTATTTT. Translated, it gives CASSYSSLTDTQYF.

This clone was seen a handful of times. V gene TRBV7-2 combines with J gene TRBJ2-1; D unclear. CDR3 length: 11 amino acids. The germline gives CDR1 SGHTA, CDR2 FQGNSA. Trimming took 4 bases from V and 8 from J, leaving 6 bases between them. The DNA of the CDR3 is TGTGCCAGCAGCTCACGACATGAGCAGTTCTTC. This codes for CASSSRHEQFF. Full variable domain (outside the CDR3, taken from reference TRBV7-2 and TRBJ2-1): GAGVSQSPSNKVTEKGKDVELRCDPISGHTALYWYRQSLGQGLEFLIYFQGNSAPDKSGLPSDRFSAERTGGSVSTLTIQRTQQEDSAVYLCASSSRHEQFFGPGTRLTVL.

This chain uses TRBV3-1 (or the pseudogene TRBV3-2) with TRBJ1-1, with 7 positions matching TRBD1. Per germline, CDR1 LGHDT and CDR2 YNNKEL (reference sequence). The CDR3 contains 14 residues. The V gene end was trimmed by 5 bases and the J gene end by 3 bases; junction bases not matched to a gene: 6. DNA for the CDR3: TGTGCCAGCAGCTCGAACAGGGGATACACTGAAGCTTTCTTT. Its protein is CASSSNRGYTEAFF.

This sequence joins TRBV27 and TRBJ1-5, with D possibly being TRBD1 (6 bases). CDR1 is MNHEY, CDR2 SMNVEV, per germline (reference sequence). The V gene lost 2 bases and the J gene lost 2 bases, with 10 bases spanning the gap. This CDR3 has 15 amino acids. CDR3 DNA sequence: TGTGCCAGCAGTTTACGGGGGGGCCGCAATCAGCCCCAGCATTTT. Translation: CASSLRGGRNQPQHF.

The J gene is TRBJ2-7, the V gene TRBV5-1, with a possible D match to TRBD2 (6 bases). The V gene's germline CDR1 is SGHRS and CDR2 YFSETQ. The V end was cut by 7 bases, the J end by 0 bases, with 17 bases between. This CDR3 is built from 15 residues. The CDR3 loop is CASGGLGLSSYEQYF. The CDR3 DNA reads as TGCGCCAGCGGGGGGTTGGGCCTTAGCTCCTACGAGCAGTACTTC.

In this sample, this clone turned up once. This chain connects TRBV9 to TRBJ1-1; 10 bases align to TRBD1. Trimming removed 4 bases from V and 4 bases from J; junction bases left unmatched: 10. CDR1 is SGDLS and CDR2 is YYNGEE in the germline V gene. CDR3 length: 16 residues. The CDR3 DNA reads TGTGCCAGCAGCATCCAGGGACAGGGGCCGGGCACTGAAGCTTTCTTT. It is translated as CASSIQGQGPGTEAFF.

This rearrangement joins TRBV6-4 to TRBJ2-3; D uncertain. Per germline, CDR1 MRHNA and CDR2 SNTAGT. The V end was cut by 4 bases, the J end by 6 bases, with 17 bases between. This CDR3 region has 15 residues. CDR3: CASSVFGSLGDTQYF. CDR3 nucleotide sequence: TGTGCCAGCAGTGTATTCGGGTCGCTGGGGGATACGCAGTATTTT.

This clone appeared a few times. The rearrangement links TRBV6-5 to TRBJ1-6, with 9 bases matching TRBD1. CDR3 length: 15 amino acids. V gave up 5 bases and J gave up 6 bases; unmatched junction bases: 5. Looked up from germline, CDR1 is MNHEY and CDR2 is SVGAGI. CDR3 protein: CASSTQQGANSPLHF. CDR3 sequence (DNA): TGTGCCAGCAGTACCCAACAGGGGGCTAATTCACCCCTCCACTTT.

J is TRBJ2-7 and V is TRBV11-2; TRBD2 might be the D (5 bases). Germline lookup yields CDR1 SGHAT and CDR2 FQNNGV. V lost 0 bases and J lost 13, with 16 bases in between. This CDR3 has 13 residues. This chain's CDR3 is CASSLDRGNGGYF. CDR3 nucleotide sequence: TGTGCCAGCAGCTTAGATCGGGGAAATGGAGGATACTTC.

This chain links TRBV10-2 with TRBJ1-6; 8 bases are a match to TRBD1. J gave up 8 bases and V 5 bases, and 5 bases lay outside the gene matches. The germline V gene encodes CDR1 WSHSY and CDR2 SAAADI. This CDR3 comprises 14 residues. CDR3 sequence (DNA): TGCGCCAGCAGTCCGGGACAGGAGTATTCACCCCTCCACTTT. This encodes CASSPGQEYSPLHF.

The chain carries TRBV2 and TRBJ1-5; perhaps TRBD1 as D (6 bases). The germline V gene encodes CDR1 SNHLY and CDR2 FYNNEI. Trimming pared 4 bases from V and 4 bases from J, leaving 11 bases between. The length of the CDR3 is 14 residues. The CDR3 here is CASSAAGANQPQHF. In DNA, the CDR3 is TGTGCCAGCAGTGCCGCGGGGGCGAATCAGCCCCAGCATTTT. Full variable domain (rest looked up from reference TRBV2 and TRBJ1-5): EPEVTQTPSHQVTQMGQEVILRCVPISNHLYFYWYRQILGQKVEFLVSFYNNEISEKSEIFDDQFSVERPDGSNFTLKIRSTKLEDSAMYFCASSAAGANQPQHFGDGTRLSIL.

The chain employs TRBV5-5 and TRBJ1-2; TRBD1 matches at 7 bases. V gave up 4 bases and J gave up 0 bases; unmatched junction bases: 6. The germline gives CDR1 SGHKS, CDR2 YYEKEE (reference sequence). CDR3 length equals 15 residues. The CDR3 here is CASSMTGNPNYGYTF. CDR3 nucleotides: TGTGCCAGCAGCATGACAGGGAACCCTAACTATGGCTACACCTTC.

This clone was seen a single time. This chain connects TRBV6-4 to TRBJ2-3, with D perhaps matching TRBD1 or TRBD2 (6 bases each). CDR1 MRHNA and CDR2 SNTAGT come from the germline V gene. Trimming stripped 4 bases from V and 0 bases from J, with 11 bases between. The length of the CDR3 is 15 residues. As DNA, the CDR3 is TGTGCCAGCAGTGTGCGCGGGACAAGCACAGATACGCAGTATTTT. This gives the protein CASSVRGTSTDTQYF.

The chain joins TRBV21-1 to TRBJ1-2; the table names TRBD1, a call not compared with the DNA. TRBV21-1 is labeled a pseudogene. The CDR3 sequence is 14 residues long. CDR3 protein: CASSKDDRAEGYTF. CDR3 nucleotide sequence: TGTGCCAGCAGCAAGGACGACAGGGCGGAGGGCTACACCTTC.

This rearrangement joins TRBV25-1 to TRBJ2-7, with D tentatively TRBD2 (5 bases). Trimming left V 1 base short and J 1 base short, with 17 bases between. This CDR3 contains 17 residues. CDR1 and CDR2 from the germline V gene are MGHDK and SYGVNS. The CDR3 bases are TGTGCCAGCAGTGAATTTCGTGGAGGTTGGGGATCCTACGAGCAGTACTTC. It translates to CASSEFRGGWGSYEQYF.